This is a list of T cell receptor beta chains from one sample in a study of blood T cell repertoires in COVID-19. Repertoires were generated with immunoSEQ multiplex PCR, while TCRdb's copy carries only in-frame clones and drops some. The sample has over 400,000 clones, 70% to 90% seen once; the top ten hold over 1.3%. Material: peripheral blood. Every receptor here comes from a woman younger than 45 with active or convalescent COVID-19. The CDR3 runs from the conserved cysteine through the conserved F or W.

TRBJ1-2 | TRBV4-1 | CASSQAQGLNYGYTF
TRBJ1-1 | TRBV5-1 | CASSSGPMNTEAFF
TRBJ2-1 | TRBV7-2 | CASSLSSGYNEQFF
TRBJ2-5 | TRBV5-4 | CASSLGGGNQETQYF
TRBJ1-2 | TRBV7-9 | CASSPDRNYGYTF
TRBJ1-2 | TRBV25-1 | CASSQGLNYGYTF
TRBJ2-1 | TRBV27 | CASRQLAGVYNEQFF
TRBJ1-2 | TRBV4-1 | CASSHSRGGDYGYTF
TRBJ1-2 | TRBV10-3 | CAINQGGVGYGYTF
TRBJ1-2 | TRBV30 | CAWSVLEGGDLGYTF
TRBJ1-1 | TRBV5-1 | CASSSQLTGGTEAFF
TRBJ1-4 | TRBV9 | CASSELDRDNEKLFF
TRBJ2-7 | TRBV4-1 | CASSHDGDSSYEQYF
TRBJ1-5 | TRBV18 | CASSPTGGSYNQPQHF
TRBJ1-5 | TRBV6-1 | CASSEVWAPAGQPQHF
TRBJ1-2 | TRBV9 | CASSVAGGDYGYTF
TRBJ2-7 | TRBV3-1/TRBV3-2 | CASSQDGTSGNEQYF